This T cell receptor beta chain came from a study of identical twins (TCRdb year 2016). In the study overall: The study deep-sequenced TCR alpha and beta repertoires from monozygotic twins, unrelated adults of various ages and cord blood to test whether fetal clonotypes persist. To rule out contamination, replicate twin experiments were performed at different times with different library preparation protocols. Results the study describes overall, beyond this receptor: Compared with coincidental sharing between unrelated individuals, an excess of low generation-probability sequences was observed among out-of-frame TCR alpha sequences shared between twins. Abundant cord blood beta clonotypes had fewer insertions, young adult naive repertoires showed a similar but weaker trend, and memory repertoires showed no such trend. Zero-insertion analyses could be partly confounded by invariant T cells such as MAIT and iNKT, though diverse VJ usage argued against such confounding for most clonotypes. Conclusions relied on cross-sectional statistical analysis, since the same donors could not be followed over many years. In monozygotic twins, recombination models systematically underestimated out-of-frame TCR alpha sharing, but the models matched the sharing seen between unrelated individuals. A weaker excess of twin sharing was found in beta out-of-frame sequences because the signal-to-noise ratio was lowered by fewer shared sequences.

Every donor in the study was a healthy Caucasian. Three pairs of female monozygotic twins, all aged roughly 18 to 30 years, made up the twin cohort. CD4+ and CD8+ T cell populations were isolated with positive isolation kits from Invitrogen. Libraries came from 5' RACE. Sequencing took place on an Illumina HiSeq 2000. A universal primer binding site was introduced by template switching, and a unique molecular identifier was present in the final cDNA, enabling accurate counting of TCR cDNA molecules. Specific primers in the conserved constant-segment region were used to synthesize first-strand cDNA for the TCR alpha and beta chains. To control for contamination, each cDNA library was double barcoded with a SMART-Mk sample barcode plus Illumina barcodes. Two successive PCR steps introduced TruSeq adapter sequences along with Illumina sample barcodes. TCR alpha and beta cDNA libraries were sequenced on the Illumina HiSeq platform with custom primers. Processing in the source paper ran as follows. Unique molecular identifiers were extracted from raw reads with MiGEC, and CDR3 positions were determined with MiXCR. Recombination models were inferred per individual with the repgenHMM and IGoR tools using an EM algorithm. The tcR package in R was used for shared clonotype analysis, with sharing normalized by the product of cloneset sizes. To study raw recombination without the effects of thymic and clonal selection, out-of-frame nonproductive sequences were analyzed. TCRdb reprocessing: public reads trimmed at Q25 with fastp, clones called with MiXCR, in-frame beta chains kept. Rows merge per CDR3 protein into single entries with the most common DNA and genes. TCRdb's processing, not the authors', yielded these V and J calls. For this sample the table gives hundreds of thousands of distinct CDR3 sequences, of which about 20% were detected only once. The ten largest clonotypes hold 0.48% of the sample.

This clonotype was seen more than once but under ten times. Its antigen is still unknown. No base-level quality is on record; no much larger clone is a single base apart. From a lookup of the germline V gene, CDR1 and CDR2 are MGHRA and YSYEKL. Inclusive of the bounding cysteine and phenylalanine, the CDR3 is 15 residues long. CDR3 DNA only is kept here, 45 bases in frame from base 1. V ends up 0 bases short and J 3 bases short, with an unmatched junction base count of 4. This sample was also put to use in a study of yellow fever vaccine responses in identical twins. As that second paper reports: According to the authors, in identical twins the way T cells responded to vaccination appeared partly convergent and partly personalized. In identical twins, the study followed T cell clones that responded to the vaccine with precision.

Sequenced input: CD4+ T cells sorted from blood. The TCR originated in a woman aged 18-29 years in good health. This chain is built from TRBV4-1 and TRBJ2-5; 7 of the junction bases match TRBD2. The DNA reads as follows: TGCGCCAGCAGCCAAGAGGGGCGGGGGAAAGAGACCCAGTACTTC. Its coded protein is CASSQEGRGKETQYF.